This T cell receptor beta chain was obtained from a study of blood T cells in healthy people across ages. The V end was cut by 7 bases, the J end by 5 bases, with 18 bases between. CDR1 and CDR2 (germline): SQVTM, ANQGSEA. The CDR3 totals 14 residues. A second PCR of about 7 to 12 cycles used a sample-barcoded 5' primer and a J-beta primer mix. A single record per CDR3 protein comes from TCRdb applying MiXCR to the 5' RACE reads. The sample includes hundreds of thousands of distinct CDR3 sequences, 58% of them seen just once. PBMCs, at least 7 million per sample, were isolated. This clonotype was found a few times.

This chain links TRBV29-1 with TRBJ2-4, with D perhaps matching TRBD1 (6 bases). The receptor was isolated from a man under 40 in good health. Sequenced sample: blood. The CDR3 nucleotides read TGCAGCGCGAGGACAGCACTGTCCGAAAACATTCAGTACTTC. It yields the protein CSARTALSENIQYF.